The TCR delta chain described here comes from a study of gamma-delta chains in newborns, infants, children. On the study more broadly: Polyclonal expansion of innate γδ T cells after birth follows microbial exposure.

Germline V CDR1 and CDR2: GEAIGNYY, EKD. The CDR3 length is 14 residues. This clone was seen a few times. The junction does not match germline at one end; this may be a read error. TCRdb reanalysed the reads via CATT. The table shows about 8,500 delta-chain clones, with 3% to 4% occurring only once. The source of this sequence is a child who was a newborn, infant or young child, either healthy, febrile or measles-vaccinated (not recorded which). Source material: blood. The chain uses TRDV2 and TRDJ3; TRDD3 matches at 8 bases. The CDR3 bases are TGTGCCTGTGACACCGTGGGGGATACCCGACAGATGTTTTTC. Protein product: CACDTVGDTRQMFF.